Listed below are T cell receptor beta chains from one sample, sequenced in a study of control samples from healthy donors and cancer patients. The repertoire was sequenced with immunoSEQ multiplex PCR; TCRdb's copy has only in-frame clones and lacks some. The sample includes some 130,000 clones, around nine tenths of them seen just once. The material sequenced was blood. These receptors came from a man between 18 and 29 years old in good health. Each CDR3 is given with its conserved first and last residue. The D gene is left open where the match is weak. Size is omitted from some rows. Given values are once, few, many or a class for expanded clones.

CDR3nt: TGTGCCAGTAACGACCTAGCTTCGCATGAGCAGTTCTTC
CDR3aa: CASNDLASHEQFF
j_gene: TRBJ2-1
v_gene: TRBV19
d_gene: .
abundance: .

CDR3nt: TGTGCCAGCAGCCTCGGGACTACCCGGGACATTGAAGCTTTCTTT
CDR3aa: CASSLGTTRDIEAFF
j_gene: TRBJ1-1
v_gene: TRBV3-1/TRBV3-2
d_gene: .
abundance: once

CDR3nt: TGTGCCAGCAGCTTCAGGGGCACCGGGGAGCTGTTTTTT
CDR3aa: CASSFRGTGELFF
j_gene: TRBJ2-2
v_gene: TRBV6-5
d_gene: .
abundance: .

CDR3nt: TGTGCCAGCAGCTTACTTGAGAATCAGCCCCAGCATTTT
CDR3aa: CASSLLENQPQHF
j_gene: TRBJ1-5
v_gene: TRBV7-6
d_gene: .
abundance: .

CDR3nt: TGTGCCAGCAGTTTGCTGGCGGGGACCTCCTACGAGCAGTACTTC
CDR3aa: CASSLLAGTSYEQYF
j_gene: TRBJ2-7
v_gene: TRBV27
d_gene: .
abundance: .

CDR3nt: TGCGCCAGCAGCTTGCGGTTTGACAGGGGAGGTCGAATCAACACTGAAGCTTTCTTT
CDR3aa: CASSLRFDRGGRINTEAFF
j_gene: TRBJ1-1
v_gene: TRBV5-1
d_gene: TRBD1
abundance: .

CDR3nt: TGTGCCACCACGGACAGGGGGCAACAAGAGACCCAGTACTTC
CDR3aa: CATTDRGQQETQYF
j_gene: TRBJ2-5
v_gene: TRBV3-1/TRBV3-2
d_gene: TRBD1
abundance: .

CDR3nt: TGTGCCAGCAGCTCGAGCGGGGCACAGAACACTGAAGCTTTCTTT
CDR3aa: CASSSSGAQNTEAFF
j_gene: TRBJ1-1
v_gene: TRBV7-9
d_gene: .
abundance: .

CDR3nt: TGTGCCAGCAGTTTATTAGGGTCGAACACTGAAGCTTTCTTT
CDR3aa: CASSLLGSNTEAFF
j_gene: TRBJ1-1
v_gene: TRBV27
d_gene: .
abundance: .

CDR3nt: TGTGCCAGCAGTCCACAACAGGGCCCCTATGGCTACACCTTC
CDR3aa: CASSPQQGPYGYTF
j_gene: TRBJ1-2
v_gene: TRBV6-4
d_gene: .
abundance: .

CDR3nt: TGCGCCAGCAGCCCGTTAGGGACTAGCGGTCAAGAGACCCAGTACTTC
CDR3aa: CASSPLGTSGQETQYF
j_gene: TRBJ2-5
v_gene: TRBV5-1
d_gene: TRBD2
abundance: .

CDR3nt: TGTGCCAGCAGCACGACAGGGGCTCCGAACACCGGGGAGCTGTTTTTT
CDR3aa: CASSTTGAPNTGELFF
j_gene: TRBJ2-2
v_gene: TRBV9
d_gene: TRBD1
abundance: .

CDR3nt: TGTGCCTGGGGGGGTGGGCACTCCTATAATTCACCCCTCCACTTT
CDR3aa: CAWGGGHSYNSPLHF
j_gene: TRBJ1-6
v_gene: TRBV30
d_gene: .
abundance: .

CDR3nt: TGCAGTGCTAGTCTGGCGGGGGGAATTGGAGAGCAGTACTTC
CDR3aa: CSASLAGGIGEQYF
j_gene: TRBJ2-7
v_gene: TRBV20-1
d_gene: TRBD2
abundance: .

CDR3nt: TGCAGCGTTGGAGGGGGCGAGCAGTACTTC
CDR3aa: CSVGGGEQYF
j_gene: TRBJ2-7
v_gene: TRBV29-1
d_gene: .
abundance: .

CDR3nt: TGTGCCAGCCTTAGACTAGGGCCGCGGGGAGAGACCCAGTACTTC
CDR3aa: CASLRLGPRGETQYF
j_gene: TRBJ2-5
v_gene: TRBV6-5
d_gene: .
abundance: .

CDR3nt: TGTGCCAGCGGAAGCGGGGGCGGATACATTCAGTACTTC
CDR3aa: CASGSGGGYIQYF
j_gene: TRBJ2-4
v_gene: TRBV2
d_gene: TRBD2
abundance: .

CDR3nt: TGTGCCAGCAGCTTGGCGGCGGGGGGGTCCTACGAGCAGTACTTC
CDR3aa: CASSLAAGGSYEQYF
j_gene: TRBJ2-7
v_gene: TRBV7-2
d_gene: TRBD2
abundance: .

CDR3nt: TGCGCCAGCAGCCAAGAGGGCAGGGGGGGCACTGAAGCTTTCTTT
CDR3aa: CASSQEGRGGTEAFF
j_gene: TRBJ1-1
v_gene: TRBV4-1
d_gene: TRBD1
abundance: .

CDR3nt: TGTGCCAGTAGTACAACAGGGACCTATAATTCACCCCTCCACTTT
CDR3aa: CASSTTGTYNSPLHF
j_gene: TRBJ1-6
v_gene: TRBV19
d_gene: .
abundance: once

CDR3nt: TGCGCCAGCAGCTTGGAAGGAGGGGACGCTGAAGCTTTCTTT
CDR3aa: CASSLEGGDAEAFF
j_gene: TRBJ1-1
v_gene: TRBV5-1
d_gene: .
abundance: .

CDR3nt: TGTGCCAGCATCGATACAGGGGGCGTAGAAGCTTTCTTT
CDR3aa: CASIDTGGVEAFF
j_gene: TRBJ1-1
v_gene: TRBV12-3/TRBV12-4
d_gene: TRBD1
abundance: .

CDR3nt: TGTGCCAGCAGTACCGGGCGTGAAGCTTTCTTT
CDR3aa: CASSTGREAFF
j_gene: TRBJ1-1
v_gene: TRBV6-6
d_gene: .
abundance: .

CDR3nt: TGTGCCAGCAGCCCCATCCTGGGAAGGGCCTACAATGAGCAGTTCTTC
CDR3aa: CASSPILGRAYNEQFF
j_gene: TRBJ2-1
v_gene: TRBV11-1
d_gene: .
abundance: .

CDR3nt: TGTGCCAGCAGCTTTGGAAGGCAGTACGGGGGGGCGCGCACTGAAGCTTTCTTT
CDR3aa: CASSFGRQYGGARTEAFF
j_gene: TRBJ1-1
v_gene: TRBV11-2
d_gene: .
abundance: .

CDR3nt: TGTGCCAGCAGCTTGGCCCTACAGGGGCGGGGCTACACCTTC
CDR3aa: CASSLALQGRGYTF
j_gene: TRBJ1-2
v_gene: TRBV5-5
d_gene: TRBD1
abundance: .

CDR3nt: TGTGCCAGCAGTGGGGGGGTTTTCGAGCAGTACTTC
CDR3aa: CASSGGVFEQYF
j_gene: TRBJ2-7
v_gene: TRBV7-9
d_gene: TRBD2
abundance: .

CDR3nt: TGTGCCAGCAGTGAAAGGGGTCAGTTCTTC
CDR3aa: CASSERGQFF
j_gene: TRBJ2-1
v_gene: TRBV6-1
d_gene: .
abundance: .

CDR3nt: TGTGCCAGCAGCTTGGGGGGCACAGATACGCAGTATTTT
CDR3aa: CASSLGGTDTQYF
j_gene: TRBJ2-3
v_gene: TRBV5-4
d_gene: .
abundance: .

CDR3nt: TGTGCCACAAAGGGGGGGTTAGCCTACAATGAGCAGTTCTTC
CDR3aa: CATKGGLAYNEQFF
j_gene: TRBJ2-1
v_gene: TRBV19
d_gene: .
abundance: .

CDR3nt: TGTGCCAGCAGCTTGGTGTCGGGTGAGCAGTTCTTC
CDR3aa: CASSLVSGEQFF
j_gene: TRBJ2-1
v_gene: TRBV7-3
d_gene: .
abundance: once

CDR3nt: TGTGCCAGCAGGACAGGGCGGGGTAGAAAACTGTTTTTT
CDR3aa: CASRTGRGRKLFF
j_gene: TRBJ1-4
v_gene: TRBV6-6
d_gene: TRBD1
abundance: .

CDR3nt: TGTGCCACCAGTGAACGGACTAGCGGGGGGGCGAGCAATGAGCAGTTCTTC
CDR3aa: CATSERTSGGASNEQFF
j_gene: TRBJ2-1
v_gene: TRBV24-1
d_gene: TRBD2
abundance: .

CDR3nt: TGTGCCAGCAGCTTAAAAGCGGGCTATGGCTACACCTTC
CDR3aa: CASSLKAGYGYTF
j_gene: TRBJ1-2
v_gene: TRBV11-2
d_gene: .
abundance: once

CDR3nt: TGTGCCAGCAGCCAAGCCTGGGCGGGGGGTTTCTACGAGCAGTACTTC
CDR3aa: CASSQAWAGGFYEQYF
j_gene: TRBJ2-7
v_gene: TRBV3-1/TRBV3-2
d_gene: TRBD2
abundance: .

CDR3nt: TGTGCCAGCAGCTTAATAGCGGGGGGGAAAGAGACCCAGTACTTC
CDR3aa: CASSLIAGGKETQYF
j_gene: TRBJ2-5
v_gene: TRBV7-3
d_gene: TRBD2
abundance: once

CDR3nt: TGTGCCAGCAGCCAAGATTCGGAGGGGCCGGGCGGCTACACCTTC
CDR3aa: CASSQDSEGPGGYTF
j_gene: TRBJ1-2
v_gene: TRBV3-1/TRBV3-2
d_gene: .
abundance: .

CDR3nt: TGTGCCAGCAGCTTGGTGGCGGGACAGGGCTACGAGCAGTACTTC
CDR3aa: CASSLVAGQGYEQYF
j_gene: TRBJ2-7
v_gene: TRBV5-5
d_gene: TRBD1
abundance: .

CDR3nt: TGTGCCAGTAGTGCCTTCGTCGACACCGGGGAGCTGTTTTTT
CDR3aa: CASSAFVDTGELFF
j_gene: TRBJ2-2
v_gene: TRBV19
d_gene: .
abundance: .

CDR3nt: TGCGCCAGCAGCTTGGCCCAGGGTTCGGGGAATGAGCAGTTCTTC
CDR3aa: CASSLAQGSGNEQFF
j_gene: TRBJ2-1
v_gene: TRBV5-1
d_gene: .
abundance: .

CDR3nt: TGTGCCAGTACCCGACAGGGTAGCGGAGCCACCGGGGAGCTGTTTTTT
CDR3aa: CASTRQGSGATGELFF
j_gene: TRBJ2-2
v_gene: TRBV19
d_gene: .
abundance: once